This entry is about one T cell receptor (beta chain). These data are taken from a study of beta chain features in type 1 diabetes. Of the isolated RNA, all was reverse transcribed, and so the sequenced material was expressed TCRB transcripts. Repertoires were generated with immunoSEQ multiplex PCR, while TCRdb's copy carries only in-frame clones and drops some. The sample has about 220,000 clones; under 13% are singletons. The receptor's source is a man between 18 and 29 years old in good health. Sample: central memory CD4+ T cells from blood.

In DNA, the CDR3 is TGTGCCAGCAGCCCCAAAGGGATAGCGGGAAACATTCAGTACTTC. Amino acids: CASSPKGIAGNIQYF. The rearrangement links TRBV6-6 to TRBJ2-4, with TRBD2 matching 7 bases. With V trimmed by 6 bases and J by 6 bases, 11 bases remained unmatched. Germline V gives CDR1 MNHNY, CDR2 SVGAGI (reference sequence). The CDR3 length is 15 residues.